These 27 T cell receptor beta chains originate from one sample sequenced in a study of blood T cell repertoires in COVID-19 (dated by TCRdb to about 2020). Library construction relied on the immunoSEQ multiplex PCR assay. TCRdb mirrors the immuneACCESS table, restricted to in-frame sequences. Some clones are absent from its copies; in checked studies, under half trace to an unresolved V gene, and the reason for the others is unknown. This sample lists a few hundred thousand clones; approximately 88% were detected once. Of the sample, 0.94% is held by the ten largest clones. The sample was peripheral blood. All receptors come from a woman aged 35 to 49 who had recovered from COVID-19.

This chain connects TRBV18 to TRBJ2-5; 11 nucleotides agree with TRBD2. After removal of 6 bases from V and 0 bases from J, the junction contained 3 bases not matched to a gene. CDR3 length equals 15 residues. CDR1 is KGHSH, CDR2 LQKENI, per germline. The CDR3 coding sequence is TGTGCCAGCTCTCGGACTAGCGGGTACCAAGAGACCCAGTACTTC. It specifies CASSRTSGYQETQYF.

The V call is TRBV29-1, the J call TRBJ1-1; unclear D gene. This CDR3 is 11 amino acids long. Germline assignment: CDR1 SQVTM and CDR2 ANQGSEA. V lost 8 bases to trimming and J lost 6 bases, with 13 bases between them. The CDR3 sequence: CSHGLWSEAFF. The CDR3 DNA is TGCAGCCATGGGCTCTGGTCTGAAGCTTTCTTT.

The rearrangement links TRBV27 to TRBJ2-2; tentative D call: TRBD1 (5 bases). This CDR3 contains 14 residues. The germline V and J ends were trimmed by 7 bases and 1 base, with 10 bases remaining between them. The germline V gene encodes CDR1 MNHEY and CDR2 SMNVEV (reference sequence). The CDR3 region is CASTSDRNTGELFF. The CDR3 nucleotides read TGTGCCAGCACCTCAGACAGGAACACCGGGGAGCTGTTTTTT.

The chain is built from TRBV5-1 and TRBJ2-7; the match to TRBD1 covers 11 bases. In germline, CDR1 is SGHRS, CDR2 YFSETQ. This CDR3 has 14 residues. The V and J ends lost 2 bases and 3 bases, in that order; junction bases with no gene match: 1. The CDR3 loop reads CASSFGTGGYEQYF. CDR3 DNA sequence: TGCGCCAGCAGCTTCGGGACAGGGGGCTACGAGCAGTACTTC.

As concerns this clone: This same CDR3 is encoded by further DNA sequences in the sample. The chain is built from TRBV30 and TRBJ2-7; D is unresolved. Trimming stripped 0 bases from V and 6 bases from J, with 6 bases between. The CDR3 totals 11 residues. Germline V gives CDR1 GTSNPN, CDR2 SVGIG (reference sequence). Written as DNA, the CDR3 is TGTGCCTGGAGTGTACTTCGCGAGCAGTACTTC. Translating gives CAWSVLREQYF.

This rearrangement joins TRBV3-1 (or the pseudogene TRBV3-2) to TRBJ2-1, with TRBD2 as a possible D gene (6 bases). V lost 1 base to trimming and J lost 3 bases, with 10 bases between them. The CDR3 contains 15 residues. Germline loops: CDR1 LGHDT, CDR2 YNNKEL (reference sequence). The CDR3 bases are TGTGCCAGCAGCCAAGGTAGCGGAGACTACAATGAGCAGTTCTTC. Translated: CASSQGSGDYNEQFF.

The chain carries TRBV9 and TRBJ2-1; tentatively, D is TRBD2 (5 bases). The CDR3 extends over 14 amino acids. CDR1 is SGDLS, CDR2 YYNGEE, per germline. Trimming removed 0 bases from V and 3 bases from J, with 7 bases in between. The CDR3 loop is CASSVAGLYNEQFF. The CDR3, as DNA: TGTGCCAGCAGCGTAGCCGGACTCTACAATGAGCAGTTCTTC.

The CDR3 loop reads CAWDRGLGNTIYF. The CDR3, as DNA: TGTGCCTGGGACAGGGGGCTAGGAAACACCATATATTTT. The V gene is TRBV30, the J gene TRBJ1-3, with 10 bases that match TRBD1. V lost 5 bases and J lost 4; bases outside the gene matches: 2. Looked up from germline, CDR1 is GTSNPN and CDR2 is SVGIG (reference sequence). The CDR3 runs to 13 residues.

The rearrangement links TRBV5-1 to TRBJ2-1; 10 bases match TRBD2. The ends lost 0 bases at V and 8 bases at J; junction bases unmatched: 8. Germline V lookup: CDR1 SGHRS, CDR2 YFSETQ. There are 16 residues in the CDR3. The CDR3 DNA follows: TGCGCCAGCAGCTTGGTAGCGGGAGGAGCGGGGGATGAGCAGTTCTTC. Encoded protein: CASSLVAGGAGDEQFF.

Concerning this clone: Other nucleotide sequences from this sample produce the same CDR3. The chain links TRBV4-1 to TRBJ1-2; the D is unclear. The CDR3 totals 14 residues. In germline, CDR1 is MGHRA, CDR2 YSYEKL. Trimming removed 0 bases at V and 5 bases at J, with 10 bases between. Written as DNA, the CDR3 is TGCGCCAGCAGCCAAGATGTAGGACTTTATGGCTACACCTTC. Translating it yields CASSQDVGLYGYTF.

This clone was seen once. J is TRBJ1-3 and V is TRBV7-9; D gene unclear. In germline, CDR1 is SEHNR, CDR2 FQNEAQ (reference sequence). V dropped 2 bases and J dropped 0 bases, with 11 bases sitting between them. The CDR3 has 16 amino acids. The CDR3 DNA follows: TGTGCCAGCAGCTTATTCCCCCGGAGCTCTGGAAACACCATATATTTT. Translation: CASSLFPRSSGNTIYF.

The V gene is TRBV11-2, the J gene TRBJ2-7, with TRBD2 matching over 9 bases. CDR1 is SGHAT and CDR2 is FQNNGV in the germline V gene. With 7 bases clipped from V and 10 bases from J, the junction kept 11 bases outside the gene matches. This CDR3 is 13 amino acids long. CDR3 sequence reads: CASKTAGGPSQYF. For the CDR3, the DNA is TGTGCCAGCAAGACAGCGGGAGGTCCATCACAGTACTTC.

The rearrangement links TRBV6-5 to TRBJ1-6; 7 nucleotides line up with TRBD1. This CDR3 comprises 14 residues. V trimming: 6 bases; J trimming: 3 bases; junction bases outside the gene matches: 2. Looked up from germline, CDR1 is MNHEY and CDR2 is SVGAGI. In nucleotides, the CDR3 is TGTGCCAGCAGACGACAGGGCTATAATTCACCCCTCCACTTT. Its translation is CASRRQGYNSPLHF.

V and J are TRBV19 and TRBJ2-7, with TRBD2 matching 11 bases. The CDR3 spans 13 residues. The V gene end was trimmed by 5 bases and the J gene end by 7 bases; junction bases not matched to a gene: 4. CDR1 LNHDA and CDR2 SQIVND come from the germline V gene (reference sequence). This chain's CDR3 is CASSGLAGGEQYF. In nucleotides, the CDR3 is TGTGCCAGTAGTGGGCTAGCGGGAGGTGAGCAGTACTTC.

The V call is TRBV19, the J call TRBJ2-7; D may be TRBD1 (5 bases). There are 13 residues in the CDR3. V lost 10 bases and J lost 6, with 19 bases in between. Germline CDR1 and CDR2: LNHDA and SQIVND (reference sequence). CDR3: CATSGRGLGEQYF. Written as DNA, the CDR3 is TGTGCCACGTCAGGAAGGGGCTTGGGCGAGCAGTACTTC.

This clone was detected only once. The rearrangement uses TRBV5-4 and TRBJ2-3; TRBD2 agrees at 7 bases. The CDR3 sequence is 16 residues long. Germline CDR1 and CDR2: SGHNT and YYREEE (reference sequence). The junction had 10 bases not matched to a gene; V was cut back by 4 bases and J by 2 bases. CDR3 sequence: CASSPRRGMITDTQYF. Here the CDR3 DNA reads TGTGCCAGCAGCCCGCGGCGGGGGATGATCACAGATACGCAGTATTTT.

The count of this clone is one. The chain couples TRBV29-1 to TRBJ2-5; TRBD1 aligns across 11 bases. The V segment lost 7 bases and the J segment 3 bases; nucleotides outside the gene matches: 1. Germline CDR1 reads SQVTM; CDR2 reads ANQGSEA. This CDR3 is 12 amino acids long. In nucleotides, the CDR3 is TGCAGCGGGGACAGGGGGAAAGAGACCCAGTACTTC. It yields the protein CSGDRGKETQYF.

The V gene is TRBV19, the J gene TRBJ1-2; D call uncertain. Trimming pared 3 bases from V and 7 bases from J, leaving 9 bases between. Germline CDR1 LNHDA, CDR2 SQIVND (reference sequence). The CDR3 length is 12 residues. CDR3 amino acids: CASSMSSGGYTF. The CDR3 nucleotides are TGTGCCAGTAGTATGTCTTCGGGTGGCTACACCTTC.

The chain employs TRBV6-1 and TRBJ2-2, with TRBD1 as a possible D gene (5 bases). V lost 4 bases to trimming and J lost 4 bases, with 16 bases between them. From germline, CDR1 is MNHNS and CDR2 SASEGT. This CDR3 comprises 16 residues. The chain's CDR3 is CASSGVHQRGTGELFF. For the CDR3, the DNA is TGTGCCAGCAGTGGGGTACACCAAAGGGGCACCGGGGAGCTGTTTTTT.

J is TRBJ2-7 and V is TRBV2; TRBD2 might be the D (6 bases). Trimming stripped 6 bases from V and 2 bases from J, with 8 bases between. This CDR3 spans 12 amino acids. The germline V gene encodes CDR1 SNHLY and CDR2 FYNNEI. CDR3 protein: CASRRETYEQYF. The CDR3 nucleotides are TGTGCCAGCAGACGGGAGACCTACGAGCAGTACTTC.

This chain connects TRBV11-3 to TRBJ1-1; D ambiguous. Germline-derived CDR1 and CDR2 are SGHNT and YENEEA. Trimming took 5 bases from V and 2 from J, leaving 12 bases between them. The CDR3 length is 14 residues. The CDR3 nucleotides read TGTGCCAGCAGCCCCGGAGCAACTAACACTGAAGCTTTCTTT. Its protein product is CASSPGATNTEAFF. Based on the CDR3 plus reference TRBV11-3 and TRBJ1-1, the full variable domain is EAGVVQSPRYKIIEKKQPVAFWCNPISGHNTLYWYLQNLGQGPELLIRYENEEAVDDSQLPKDRFSAERLKGVDSTLKIQPAELGDSAVYLCASSPGATNTEAFFGQGTRLTVV.

This clone was observed a handful of times. V is TRBV7-3 and J is TRBJ2-7; possibly TRBD1 for D (5 bases). Per the germline V gene, CDR1 is SGHTA and CDR2 is FQGTGA. The CDR3 has 13 amino acids. V shed 5 bases and J shed 6 bases, with 14 bases lying between them. Here the CDR3 reads CASSPNQGREQYF. In DNA form, the CDR3 reads TGTGCCAGCAGCCCTAACCAGGGTCGCGAGCAGTACTTC.

The V call is TRBV7-9, the J call TRBJ2-1; maybe TRBD2 (6 bases). The V gene's germline CDR1 is SEHNR and CDR2 FQNEAQ (reference sequence). V gave up 6 bases and J gave up 2 bases, with 11 bases separating them. This CDR3 has 14 residues. DNA of the CDR3: TGTGCCAGCAGGGACCGGGGGACCTACAATGAGCAGTTCTTC. This codes for CASRDRGTYNEQFF.

The rearrangement links TRBV29-1 to TRBJ2-1; D gene ambiguous. CDR3 length: 12 amino acids. Germline V lookup: CDR1 SQVTM, CDR2 ANQGSEA. The V and J ends lost 5 bases and 5 bases respectively, with 10 bases between them. The CDR3 loop reads CSVRGWNNEQFF. The CDR3, as DNA: TGCAGCGTTCGCGGCTGGAACAATGAGCAGTTCTTC.

The chain has TRBV14 and TRBJ2-7; a weak D match, TRBD2 (5 bases). The CDR3 has 14 amino acids. V dropped 4 bases and J dropped 2 bases, with 12 bases sitting between them. Germline V lookup: CDR1 SGHDN, CDR2 FVKESK. CDR3 protein: CASSRETKPYEQYF. The DNA for the CDR3 is TGTGCCAGCAGCCGAGAGACTAAACCCTACGAGCAGTACTTC.

The chain is built from TRBV7-3 and TRBJ2-1; maybe TRBD2 (5 bases). In germline, CDR1 is SGHTA, CDR2 FQGTGA. V was clipped by 5 bases and J by 7 bases, with 15 bases between them. The CDR3 extends over 14 amino acids. The CDR3 sequence is CASSRGVPGNEQFF. The CDR3 DNA follows: TGTGCCAGCAGCCGGGGTGTGCCGGGGAATGAGCAGTTCTTC.

V and J are TRBV3-1 (or the pseudogene TRBV3-2) and TRBJ2-7; 14 bases line up with TRBD2. This CDR3 contains 20 residues. Trimming at V came to 4 bases and at J to 3 bases, leaving 17 bases not matched to a gene. The germline V gene has CDR1 LGHDT and CDR2 YNNKEL (reference sequence). As DNA, the CDR3 is TGTGCCAGCAGCCTCCGCGGACTAGCGGGAGGTCAGGTTGGTTACTACGAGCAGTACTTC. Its translation: CASSLRGLAGGQVGYYEQYF.